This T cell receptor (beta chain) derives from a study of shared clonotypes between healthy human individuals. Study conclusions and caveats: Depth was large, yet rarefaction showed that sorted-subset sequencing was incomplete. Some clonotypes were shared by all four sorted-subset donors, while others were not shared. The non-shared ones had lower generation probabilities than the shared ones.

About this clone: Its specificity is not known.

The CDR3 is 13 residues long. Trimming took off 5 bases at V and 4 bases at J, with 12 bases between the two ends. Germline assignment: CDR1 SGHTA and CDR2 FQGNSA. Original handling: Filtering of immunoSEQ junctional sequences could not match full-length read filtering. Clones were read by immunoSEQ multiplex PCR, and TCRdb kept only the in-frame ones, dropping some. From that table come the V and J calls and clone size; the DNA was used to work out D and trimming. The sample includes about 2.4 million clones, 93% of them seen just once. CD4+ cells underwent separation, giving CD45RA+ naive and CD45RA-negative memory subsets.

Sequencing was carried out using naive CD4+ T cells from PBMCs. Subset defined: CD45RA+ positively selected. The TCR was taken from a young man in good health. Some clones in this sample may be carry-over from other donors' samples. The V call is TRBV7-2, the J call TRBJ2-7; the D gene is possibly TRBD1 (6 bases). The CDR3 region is CASSVLRGYEQYF. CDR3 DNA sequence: TGTGCCAGCAGCGTACTCAGGGGTTACGAGCAGTACTTC.